Listed here are 16 T cell receptor beta chains from one sample, sequenced in a study of T cell repertoires in cytomegalovirus infection. TCRdb called the reads again in MiXCR, with one record for every CDR3 protein. The repertoire has 380,000 or so distinct CDR3 sequences, roughly 34% of them found once; the top ten carry about 14%. No antigen has been assigned to these receptors. Here the sequenced sample was cultured PBMCs, taken from culture after CMV antigen stimulation. These receptors were collected from a human donor in good health (CMV status not recorded). Some clones in this sample may be carry-over from other donors' samples.

This clonotype has a count of ten or more. The V gene is TRBV7-2, the J gene TRBJ1-5; D not certain. The germline gives CDR1 SGHTA, CDR2 FQGNSA. The CDR3 is made up of 15 amino acids. Between the trimmed V and J ends, which lost 0 bases and 4 bases, there was a span of 10 bases. The CDR3 DNA reads as TGTGCCAGCAGCTTAGCGGGAGAACTAAATCAGCCCCAGCATTTT. Translated: CASSLAGELNQPQHF.

This clonotype occurred a few times. V and J are TRBV7-2 and TRBJ2-7, with TRBD1 as a possible D gene (7 bases). Looked up from germline, CDR1 is SGHTA and CDR2 is FQGNSA. CDR3 length equals 19 residues. Trimming pared 5 bases from V and 2 bases from J, leaving 28 bases between. CDR3 region: CASSTKRPGGRNHAYEQYF. The CDR3 DNA reads as TGTGCCAGCAGCACAAAGCGCCCAGGGGGGAGGAATCATGCCTACGAGCAGTACTTC.

This clonotype was counted only a few times. The junction departs from germline at one end; a sequencing error may be responsible. The chain recombines TRBV4-1 with TRBJ2-1; TRBD2 matches at 10 bases. The germline V gene has CDR1 MGHRA and CDR2 YSYEKL. This CDR3 has 13 amino acids. CDR3 DNA: TGCGCCAGCAGTCAAAGGACTAGCGGCCTCGTGGTCTTC. Encoded protein: CASSQRTSGLVVF.

The chain links TRBV23-1 to TRBJ2-3; either TRBD1 or TRBD2 may supply D (5 bases each). TRBV23-1 has ORF status, its function being uncertain. V was pared by 5 bases and J by 2 bases, with 20 bases between. CDR3 length: 17 residues. Here the CDR3 reads CASSVQTRGPNTDTQYF. CDR3 DNA: TGCGCCAGCAGTGTTCAAACTAGGGGCCCTAACACAGATACGCAGTATTTT.

This clonotype was observed a few times. The chain employs TRBV12-3 or TRBV12-4 and TRBJ1-3, with D possibly TRBD1 on 5 matching bases. The V end was cut by 3 bases, the J end by 4 bases, with 19 bases between. The CDR3 is made up of 17 amino acids. The CDR3: CASSFYSAGRTGNTIYF. CDR3 nucleotide sequence: TGTGCCAGCAGTTTTTATTCTGCAGGGAGAACAGGAAACACCATATATTTT.

The chain links TRBV7-2 to TRBJ2-3, with 10 bases aligning to TRBD2. The CDR3 is 18 residues long. The junction had 10 bases not matched to a gene; V was cut back by 1 base and J by 3 bases. In germline, CDR1 is SGHTA, CDR2 FQGNSA. The CDR3 here is CASSLVMGSGRLTDTQYF. DNA of the CDR3: TGTGCCAGCAGCTTAGTAATGGGTAGCGGGAGGTTGACAGATACGCAGTATTTT. The variable domain in full, with the rest retrieved from reference TRBV7-2 and TRBJ2-3, is GAGVSQSPSNKVTEKGKDVELRCDPISGHTALYWYRQSLGQGLEFLIYFQGNSAPDKSGLPSDRFSAERTGGSVSTLTIQRTQQEDSAVYLCASSLVMGSGRLTDTQYFGPGTRLTVL.

The chain employs TRBV7-9 and TRBJ1-4; D unclear. Trimming took off 5 bases at V and 0 bases at J, with 13 bases between the two ends. Germline V gene data show CDR1 as SEHNR and CDR2 as FQNEAQ (reference sequence). CDR3 length: 16 amino acids. Here the CDR3 reads CASSPDTATTNEKLFF. DNA of the CDR3: TGTGCCAGCAGCCCAGACACAGCTACAACTAATGAAAAACTGTTTTTT.

There are a few counts of this clonotype. This sequence joins TRBV6-6 and TRBJ1-6; D unclear. Trimming cost V 7 bases and J 5 bases, with 18 bases left between them. Germline V lookup: CDR1 MNHNY, CDR2 SVGAGI (reference sequence). The CDR3 has 16 amino acids. CDR3 coding DNA: TGTGCCAGCATCCCCGCTGAGGCAGTCAATAATTCACCCCTCCACTTT. It translates to CASIPAEAVNNSPLHF.

This clonotype was counted only a few times. The rearrangement uses TRBV12-3 or TRBV12-4 and TRBJ1-5; no definite D call. The CDR3 consists of 12 residues. V gave up 3 bases and J gave up 9 bases, with 9 bases separating them. The CDR3 bases are TGTGCCAGCAGTTTGACGGCCCGGCCCCAGCATTTT. Amino acids: CASSLTARPQHF.

The CDR3 region is CASSQQGWGYTF. In nucleotides, the CDR3 is TGCGCCAGCAGCCAACAGGGTTGGGGCTACACCTTC. V usage is TRBV4-1 and J usage is TRBJ1-2; possibly TRBD1 for D (5 bases). The germline CDR1 and CDR2 sequences are MGHRA and YSYEKL. The CDR3 is 12 amino acids. Trimming cost V 2 bases and J 8 bases, with 9 bases left between them.

The chain joins TRBV7-2 to TRBJ1-2, with D maybe TRBD1 (6 bases). Trimming took 7 bases from V and 3 from J, leaving 21 bases between them. This CDR3 contains 16 residues. CDR1 SGHTA and CDR2 FQGNSA come from the germline V gene. This CDR3 is CASTQSWDTGDYGYTF. The CDR3 DNA reads TGTGCCAGCACCCAAAGCTGGGACACCGGGGACTATGGCTACACCTTC.

The chain links TRBV6-2 or TRBV6-3 to TRBJ2-7, with D maybe TRBD1 (6 bases). This CDR3 has 13 residues. The ends were cut back, 7 bases at V and 6 bases at J, with 16 bases in the middle. Germline CDR1 MNHEY, CDR2 SVGEGT. The CDR3 DNA sequence: TGTGCCAGCATGGGACACCAAAAGGGCGAGCAGTACGTC. Encoded protein: CASMGHQKGEQYV.

This clonotype occurred a few times. The CDR3 DNA is TGCGCCAGCAGCCAAGAAGACTATCGCGAAGAGACCCAGTACTTC. Residues: CASSQEDYREETQYF. The rearrangement joins TRBV4-1 to TRBJ2-5; TRBD2 might be the D (5 bases). The CDR3 has 15 residues. V lost 0 bases, J lost 3 bases, and 11 bases lay in between. Germline CDR1 is MGHRA and CDR2 is YSYEKL.

Turning to this clonotype: One end of the junction is discordant with germline, which a read error may explain. J is TRBJ2-1 and V is TRBV27; TRBD2 aligns across 7 bases. The germline CDR1 and CDR2 sequences are MNHEY and SMNVEV (reference sequence). This CDR3 spans 16 amino acids. The CDR3 nucleotides are TGTGCCAGCTGTTTGCGGGGGATTGGGGGTTACAATGAGCAGTTCTTC. As protein: CASCLRGIGGYNEQFF.

This clonotype was seen at least ten times. V gene TRBV6-4 combines with J gene TRBJ2-1, with 11 bases lining up with TRBD2. Germline V gene lookup returns CDR1 MRHNA and CDR2 SNTAGT. This CDR3 comprises 15 residues. J gave up 9 bases and V 2 bases, and 6 bases lay outside the gene matches. Written as DNA, the CDR3 is TGTGCCAGCAGTGACGGCACTAGCGGGAGTTCTGAGCAGTTCTTC. Residues: CASSDGTSGSSEQFF.

The chain uses TRBV20-1 and TRBJ2-5, with D tentatively TRBD2 (6 bases). Trimming pared 3 bases from V and 2 bases from J, leaving 10 bases between. Germline V gives CDR1 DFQATT, CDR2 SNEGSKA (reference sequence). The CDR3 covers 13 residues. CDR3 nucleotide sequence: TGCAGTGCTAGTAGGCTAGCGCAAGAGACCCAGTACTTC. This encodes CSASRLAQETQYF.